This T cell receptor beta chain is drawn from a study of response to subunit inactivated influenza vaccine. Study-wide points: New T cells are recruited in small numbers by each seasonal influenza vaccination, according to the authors' suggestion.

CDR3 length: 14 amino acids. Germline CDR1 is SGHTA and CDR2 is FQGNSA. The junction had 3 bases not matched to a gene; V was cut back by 0 bases and J by 7 bases. This clonotype was seen ten or more times. Antigen specificity is unknown. TCRdb reprocessed the RT-PCR reads via MiXCR and lists one record per CDR3 protein. The repertoire holds 300,000 to 350,000 distinct CDR3 sequences, with 22% as singletons. The material sequenced was PBMCs from blood, taken less than 22 months after vaccination. This rearrangement joins TRBV7-2 to TRBJ1-5; TRBD1 matches 7 bases. The clonotype was recovered from a man aged 50 to 75 who received an inactivated influenza vaccine. CDR3 nucleotide sequence: TGTGCCAGCAGCTTAGCAGGGGGCAGGCAGCCCCAGCATTTT. It specifies CASSLAGGRQPQHF.